A single sample is the source of the 30 T cell receptor beta chains below, sequenced in a study of T cell responses to AZD1222 COVID-19 vaccine. Assay: immunoSEQ multiplex PCR; the TCRdb copy retains only in-frame clones and omits some. Of some 170,000 clones listed, approximately 88% are singletons. Sequences were derived from peripheral blood, sampled on day 0 of AZD1222 vaccination. Receptor source: an adult in good health.

This chain connects TRBV7-6 to TRBJ1-3; the D gene is possibly TRBD1 (5 bases). The CDR3 runs 15 residues. The ends were cut back, 3 bases at V and 4 bases at J, with 13 bases in the middle. CDR1 SGHVS and CDR2 FNYEAQ come from the germline V gene. The CDR3 bases are TGTGCCAGCAGCTTCCGAGAGGGGCCCGGAAACACCATATATTTT. Residues: CASSFREGPGNTIYF.

The V and J genes are TRBV28 and TRBJ1-2; D is uncertain. The CDR3 length is 11 residues. The ends were cut back, 3 bases at V and 5 bases at J, with 4 bases in the middle. CDR1 is MDHEN, CDR2 SYDVKM, per germline. The CDR3 nucleotides are TGTGCCAGCAGTTTCAGATATGGCTACACCTTC. Protein: CASSFRYGYTF.

The V call is TRBV5-1, the J call TRBJ1-1; D is undetermined. This CDR3 comprises 15 residues. The germline V and J ends were trimmed by 4 bases and 4 bases, with 17 bases remaining between them. Germline CDR1 is SGHRS and CDR2 is YFSETQ. The CDR3: CASSLTRGGGTEAFF. The CDR3 bases are TGCGCCAGCAGCCTCACACGGGGAGGTGGCACTGAAGCTTTCTTT.

CDR3 protein: CASSSPGLAGQVCEQYF. Written as DNA, the CDR3 is TGTGCCAGCAGCTCCCCGGGACTAGCGGGACAAGTTTGCGAGCAGTACTTC. The V and J genes are TRBV21-1 and TRBJ2-7; the listed D gene, TRBD2, was not tested against the DNA. TRBV21-1 is noted as a pseudogene. This CDR3 spans 17 amino acids.

This chain joins TRBV6-5 and TRBJ1-2; D remains ambiguous. There are 13 residues in the CDR3. Per the germline V gene, CDR1 is MNHEY and CDR2 is SVGAGI. The ends were cut back, 9 bases at V and 4 bases at J, with 15 bases in the middle. The CDR3 DNA is TGTGCCAGTCGGACCGGTCAGGCCTATGGCTACACCTTC. Translated, it gives CASRTGQAYGYTF.

V is TRBV7-3 and J is TRBJ2-7; perhaps TRBD1 as D (5 bases). V lost 1 base, J lost 6 bases, and 10 bases lay in between. The V gene's germline CDR1 is SGHTA and CDR2 FQGTGA. CDR3 size: 13 residues. The DNA of the CDR3 is TGTGCCAGCAGCTTAAGTCCAGGGCGCGAGCAGTACTTC. This encodes CASSLSPGREQYF. The full variable domain, in which reference TRBV7-3 and TRBJ2-7 provide the parts outside the CDR3, is GAGVSQTPSNKVTEKGKYVELRCDPISGHTALYWYRQSLGQGPEFLIYFQGTGAADDSGLPNDRFFAVRPEGSVSTLKIQRTERGDSAVYLCASSLSPGREQYFGPGTRLTVT.

The chain recombines TRBV28 with TRBJ2-4; 8 bases align to TRBD1. The CDR3 runs to 14 residues. Germline CDR1 and CDR2: MDHEN and SYDVKM. The V and J ends lost 4 bases and 6 bases, in that order; junction bases with no gene match: 5. CDR3 sequence reads: CASSSQGALNIQYF. CDR3 coding DNA: TGTGCCAGCAGTTCCCAGGGGGCCTTAAACATTCAGTACTTC.

This sequence joins TRBV5-1 and TRBJ2-1, with 10 positions matching TRBD2. CDR3 length: 15 amino acids. V lost 1 base, J lost 6 bases, and 4 bases stayed unmatched. Germline-derived CDR1 and CDR2 are SGHRS and YFSETQ. CDR3 nucleotide sequence: TGCGCCAGCAGCTTGCTAGCGGGGGTACGCAATGAGCAGTTCTTC. It yields the protein CASSLLAGVRNEQFF.

Only one count was recorded for this clone. The V and J genes are TRBV19 and TRBJ1-2, with 7 bases that match TRBD1. V was clipped by 7 bases and J by 8 bases; unmatched bases: 7. CDR3 size: 12 residues. In germline, CDR1 is LNHDA, CDR2 SQIVND (reference sequence). CDR3 nucleotide sequence: TGTGCCAGTAATCACAGGGGCGGGGGCTACACCTTC. Translated, it gives CASNHRGGGYTF.

This chain connects TRBV10-3 to TRBJ2-1; 10 bases fit TRBD2. Germline V CDR1 and CDR2: ENHRY, SYGVKD. With 3 bases clipped from V and 6 bases from J, the junction kept 11 bases outside the gene matches. This CDR3 spans 17 amino acids. The CDR3, as DNA: TGTGCCATCAGTGACCCCTCCGGGACTAGCGTCCGCAATGAGCAGTTCTTC. It is translated as CAISDPSGTSVRNEQFF.

In DNA, the CDR3 is TGTGCCAGCAGCTCTCTCGGACAGGGGAAAAATGAAAAACTGTTTTTT. This sequence encodes CASSSLGQGKNEKLFF. The gene calls are TRBV7-8 and TRBJ1-4, with 9 bases matching TRBD1. Per the germline V gene, CDR1 is SGHVS and CDR2 is FQNEAQ. The CDR3 spans 16 residues. J gave up 5 bases and V 4 bases, and 8 bases lay outside the gene matches.

This chain joins TRBV28 and TRBJ1-2; TRBD1 matches at 8 bases. J gave up 8 bases and V 2 bases, and 7 bases lay outside the gene matches. Germline loops: CDR1 MDHEN, CDR2 SYDVKM. The CDR3 has 14 residues. CDR3 bases: TGTGCCAGCAGTTTAGACAGGGGATTAGGGGGCTACACCTTC. It is translated as CASSLDRGLGGYTF.

The gene calls are TRBV28 and TRBJ1-3, with 7 bases matching TRBD1. This CDR3 is 14 amino acids long. The trim removed 4 bases at V and 1 base at J, leaving 1 base unmatched. Germline V gene lookup returns CDR1 MDHEN and CDR2 SYDVKM. CDR3 nucleotide sequence: TGTGCCAGCAGTTCAGGGGGTTCTGGAAACACCATATATTTT. This sequence encodes CASSSGGSGNTIYF.

The rearrangement uses TRBV5-6 and TRBJ1-1; D not certain. V was clipped by 2 bases and J by 3 bases, with 14 bases between them. This CDR3 is 15 amino acids long. The germline CDR1 and CDR2 sequences are SGHDT and YYEEEE. CDR3 loop: CASSFNPDTYTEAFF. DNA for the CDR3: TGTGCCAGCAGCTTCAACCCCGACACTTACACTGAAGCTTTCTTT.

There are a few counts of this clone. The genes are TRBV27 and TRBJ2-1, with D tentatively TRBD2 (5 bases). V lost 7 bases and J lost 6, with 19 bases in between. The CDR3 extends over 15 amino acids. The germline V gene encodes CDR1 MNHEY and CDR2 SMNVEV (reference sequence). CDR3: CASTDALVGVNEQFF. CDR3 DNA: TGTGCCAGCACCGATGCCTTGGTCGGGGTCAATGAGCAGTTCTTC.

The V and J genes are TRBV11-2 and TRBJ2-1; 10 bases are a match to TRBD1. V was clipped by 1 base and J by 9 bases; unmatched bases: 6. Germline V gene data show CDR1 as SGHAT and CDR2 as FQNNGV. The CDR3 is 15 amino acids. The CDR3 nucleotides are TGTGCCAGCAGCTTAGTATTGGGACAGGGGAGTGAGCAGTTCTTC. It specifies CASSLVLGQGSEQFF.

On this clone itself: Germline is not matched at one junction end, which may reflect a read error. This sequence joins TRBV7-2 and TRBJ2-7; D is possibly TRBD1 (6 bases). The germline CDR1 and CDR2 sequences are SGHTA and FQGNSA. The CDR3 is 15 residues long. Here the CDR3 DNA reads TGTGCCAGCGGTCAGGGGTCAGCGGCAACCTACGGGCAGTACTTC. This codes for CASGQGSAATYGQYF.

The table lists this clone with a count of one. CDR3 sequence reads: CASSLAGTNTEAFF. In DNA form, the CDR3 reads TGCGCCAGCAGCTTGGCTGGAACGAACACTGAAGCTTTCTTT. V is TRBV5-1 and J is TRBJ1-1; D remains unclear. The germline V gene encodes CDR1 SGHRS and CDR2 YFSETQ. V was pared by 0 bases and J by 1 base, with 7 bases between. The CDR3 loop spans 14 amino acids.

With respect to this clone: This CDR3 is also generated by other DNA sequences in the sample. V and J are TRBV5-1 and TRBJ1-3; D call uncertain. CDR3 length: 14 amino acids. Per the germline V gene, CDR1 is SGHRS and CDR2 is YFSETQ. Between the trimmed V and J ends, which lost 0 bases and 4 bases, there was a span of 8 bases. CDR3 protein: CASSLAGSGNTIYF. Here the CDR3 DNA reads TGCGCCAGCAGCTTGGCAGGCTCGGGAAACACCATATATTTT.

This chain joins TRBV6-5 and TRBJ2-3; no reliable D call. The CDR3 length is 11 residues. CDR1 is MNHEY and CDR2 is SVGAGI in the germline V gene. The V gene lost 5 bases and the J gene lost 6 bases, with 6 bases spanning the gap. The CDR3 region is CASSLGDTQYF. CDR3 coding DNA: TGTGCCAGCAGTCTCGGTGATACGCAGTATTTT.

This clone occurred once. The identical CDR3 is also encoded by other nucleotide sequences in the sample. This chain connects TRBV10-1 to TRBJ2-2, with D possibly TRBD1 on 6 matching bases. CDR3 length equals 16 residues. From germline, CDR1 is WNHNN and CDR2 SYGVQD (reference sequence). V lost 0 bases and J lost 0, with 8 bases in between. Here the CDR3 reads CASSESTGANTGELFF. The DNA of the CDR3 is TGCGCCAGCAGTGAGTCGACAGGCGCGAACACCGGGGAGCTGTTTTTT.

The genes are TRBV9 and TRBJ2-1, with 7 bases matching TRBD2. Unmatched junction bases numbered 1, after V lost 0 bases and J lost 4 bases. This CDR3 region has 14 residues. CDR1 and CDR2 (germline): SGDLS, YYNGEE. The CDR3 here is CASSVGEGYNEQFF. The CDR3, as DNA: TGTGCCAGCAGCGTAGGGGAGGGATACAATGAGCAGTTCTTC.

The gene calls are TRBV5-1 and TRBJ2-7; D is tentatively TRBD1 or TRBD2 (6 bases each). The V gene's germline CDR1 is SGHRS and CDR2 YFSETQ. The germline V and J ends were trimmed by 4 bases and 3 bases, with 17 bases remaining between them. The CDR3 has 15 amino acids. CDR3 region: CASSPSGASGYEQYF. The CDR3 DNA reads TGCGCCAGCAGCCCCTCGGGGGCGTCTGGCTACGAGCAGTACTTC. The whole variable domain, filled in from reference TRBV5-1 and TRBJ2-7, reads KAGVTQTPRYLIKTRGQQVTLSCSPISGHRSVSWYQQTPGQGLQFLFEYFSETQRNKGNFPGRFSGRQFSNSRSEMNVSTLELGDSALYLCASSPSGASGYEQYFGPGTRLTVT.

This clone has a count of ten or more. This chain uses TRBV11-3 with TRBJ1-1, with TRBD1 identical over 7 bases. V lost 2 bases to trimming and J lost 5 bases; unmatched junction nucleotides: 2. Germline assignment: CDR1 SGHNT and CDR2 YENEEA. The CDR3 runs to 13 residues. The CDR3 DNA reads TGTGCCAGCAGCTTACAGGGGGAGACTGAAGCTTTCTTT. Protein product: CASSLQGETEAFF.

The chain uses TRBV5-4 and TRBJ1-2; TRBD1 agrees at 7 bases. Looked up from germline, CDR1 is SGHNT and CDR2 is YYREEE (reference sequence). Unmatched junction bases numbered 9, after V lost 4 bases and J lost 0 bases. The CDR3 is made up of 16 amino acids. The DNA of the CDR3 is TGTGCCAGCAGCCCTATAAGGACAGGAGCTAACTATGGCTACACCTTC. As protein: CASSPIRTGANYGYTF. The full variable domain, in which reference TRBV5-4 and TRBJ1-2 provide the parts outside the CDR3, is ETGVTQSPTHLIKTRGQQVTLRCSSQSGHNTVSWYQQALGQGPQFIFQYYREEENGRGNFPPRFSGLQFPNYSSELNVNALELDDSALYLCASSPIRTGANYGYTFGSGTRLTVV.

V gene TRBV19 combines with J gene TRBJ1-1; TRBD1 might be the D (6 bases). This CDR3 comprises 13 residues. Germline loops: CDR1 LNHDA, CDR2 SQIVND (reference sequence). Trimming removed 7 bases at V and 2 bases at J, with 11 bases between. CDR3 sequence reads: CASTWGRNTEAFF. CDR3 DNA: TGTGCCAGTACCTGGGGGCGAAACACTGAAGCTTTCTTT.

The chain links TRBV7-2 to TRBJ2-7, with D possibly being TRBD1 (5 bases). Germline V gene data show CDR1 as SGHTA and CDR2 as FQGNSA. The CDR3 runs to 15 residues. With 0 bases removed from V and 3 bases from J, the gap between germline ends came to 12 bases. CDR3 protein: CASSLAAGINYEQYF. The CDR3, as DNA: TGTGCCAGCAGCTTAGCTGCAGGGATAAACTACGAGCAGTACTTC.

The rearrangement joins TRBV15 to TRBJ1-6; TRBD1 might be the D (5 bases). In germline, CDR1 is LNHNV, CDR2 YYDKDF (reference sequence). Trimming stripped 4 bases from V and 6 bases from J, with 13 bases between. The CDR3 has 15 amino acids. CDR3 bases: TGTGCCACCAGCAAACCCGGGACGGCTAATTCACCCCTCCACTTT. It yields the protein CATSKPGTANSPLHF. The full variable domain, its missing parts supplied by reference TRBV15 and TRBJ1-6, is DAMVIQNPRYQVTQFGKPVTLSCSQTLNHNVMYWYQQKSSQAPKLLFHYYDKDFNNEADTPDNFQSRRPNTSFCFLDIRSPGLGDTAMYLCATSKPGTANSPLHFGNGTRLTVT.

This rearrangement joins TRBV12-3 or TRBV12-4 to TRBJ1-1, with no clear D. The CDR3 extends over 11 amino acids. Trimming pared 4 bases from V and 5 bases from J, leaving 5 bases between. The CDR3 sequence: CASSSETEAFF. The CDR3 nucleotides read TGTGCCAGCAGTTCCGAGACTGAAGCTTTCTTT.

The J gene is TRBJ2-6, the V gene TRBV9; possibly TRBD2 for D (6 bases). Deletions cut 6 bases from V and 0 bases from J, with 16 bases between. The CDR3 has 17 residues. Germline values: CDR1 SGDLS, CDR2 YYNGEE. CDR3: CASNMEGLTSGANVLTF. Written as DNA, the CDR3 is TGTGCCAGCAATATGGAGGGGCTTACCTCTGGGGCCAACGTCCTGACTTTC.